The T cell receptor beta chain under discussion was sequenced for a study of blood T cell repertoires in COVID-19. Whole-study context: The study drew acute and convalescent COVID-19 samples from the United States, Italy and Spain. Sources were T cells, B-cell-depleted T cells, or PBMCs; the material itself was cDNA or gDNA.

V was clipped by 6 bases and J by 2 bases, with 13 bases between them. CDR1 and CDR2 from the germline V gene are MNHEY and SVGAGI. The CDR3 loop spans 14 amino acids. Recruited during active infection, patients (from Seattle) were subsequently followed longitudinally. Methods used by the authors: Reference gene primer amplification yielded estimated nucleated cell counts. Sequencing used immunoSEQ multiplex PCR; TCRdb keeps in-frame clones, though not all of them. V and J calls and clone size come straight from that table; D and trimming were deduced from the DNA. The top ten hold about 6.9% of the sample, which has about 150,000 clones, roughly 84% seen once.

The sample taken for sequencing was peripheral blood. This receptor was identified in a man at least 80 years old with COVID-19, enrolled during active disease. V and J are TRBV6-5 and TRBJ1-1; D possibly corresponds to TRBD1 (6 bases). The CDR3 reads CASRVGGANTEAFF. The CDR3 bases are TGTGCCAGCAGAGTGGGGGGGGCTAACACTGAAGCTTTCTTT.